Listed here are 9 T cell receptor beta chains from one sample, sequenced in a study of blood T cell repertoires in COVID-19. Produced via immunoSEQ multiplex PCR; TCRdb's table is partial and in-frame only. The sample lists around 200,000 clones, around 86% occurring once. Input material: peripheral blood. These receptors were taken from a man of 80 years or more with acute or convalescent COVID-19.

This clone turned up a few times. The chain recombines TRBV2 with TRBJ2-2; TRBD1 matches 8 bases. Germline V gene data show CDR1 as SNHLY and CDR2 as FYNNEI. V shed 6 bases and J 5 bases; nucleotides not matched to a gene: 8. The CDR3 totals 15 residues. The CDR3 region is CASRDGTGWTGELFF. CDR3 sequence (DNA): TGTGCCAGCAGGGACGGGACAGGCTGGACCGGGGAGCTGTTTTTT.

The gene calls are TRBV3-1 (or the pseudogene TRBV3-2) and TRBJ1-6; unclear D gene. The germline V and J ends were trimmed by 2 bases and 9 bases, with 11 bases remaining between them. This CDR3 region has 14 residues. Germline CDR1 and CDR2: LGHDT and YNNKEL (reference sequence). As DNA, the CDR3 is TGTGCCAGCAGCCAAACCCTCTATGGTTCACCCCTCCACTTT. Its translation: CASSQTLYGSPLHF.

V and J are TRBV9 and TRBJ1-4, with D perhaps TRBD1 (5 bases). There are 13 residues in the CDR3. The germline CDR1 and CDR2 sequences are SGDLS and YYNGEE. The V end was cut by 3 bases, the J end by 6 bases, with 9 bases between. The DNA of the CDR3 is TGTGCCAGCAGCGCTGGAGGGGATGAAAAACTGTTTTTT. Translating gives CASSAGGDEKLFF.

The chain links TRBV14 to TRBJ1-2; D perhaps matches TRBD1 (6 bases). The CDR3 is 13 amino acids. V was trimmed by 3 bases and J by 3 bases, leaving 8 bases between them. Germline V CDR1 and CDR2: SGHDN, FVKESK. The CDR3 DNA sequence: TGTGCCAGCAGCCAGAACAGGGACTATGGCTACACCTTC. It encodes CASSQNRDYGYTF.

This chain connects TRBV11-2 to TRBJ2-1; 9 nucleotides line up with TRBD2. This CDR3 comprises 13 residues. CDR1 and CDR2 from the germline V gene are SGHAT and FQNNGV. Trimming cost V 5 bases and J 9 bases; bases outside gene matches: 5. The chain's CDR3 is CASSPGLAREQFF. In DNA form, the CDR3 reads TGTGCCAGCAGCCCGGGACTAGCTCGTGAGCAGTTCTTC.

V usage is TRBV30 and J usage is TRBJ1-6; D perhaps matches TRBD1 (5 bases). Germline values: CDR1 GTSNPN, CDR2 SVGIG (reference sequence). The CDR3 contains 14 residues. Trimming removed 0 bases at V and 7 bases at J, with 10 bases between. The CDR3 region is CAWSVGVENSPLHF. The CDR3 DNA sequence: TGTGCCTGGAGTGTAGGGGTCGAGAATTCACCCCTCCACTTT.

This sequence joins TRBV14 and TRBJ1-6; D is possibly TRBD1 (6 bases). The CDR3 length is 16 residues. The V and J ends lost 7 bases and 4 bases respectively, with 17 bases between them. Per the germline V gene, CDR1 is SGHDN and CDR2 is FVKESK. CDR3 in DNA: TGTGCCAGCACCTCCCTTCACAGGGAGTATAATTCACCCCTCCACTTT. Amino acids: CASTSLHREYNSPLHF.

The V gene is TRBV28, the J gene TRBJ1-6; D ambiguous. With 7 bases removed from V and 4 bases from J, the gap between germline ends came to 5 bases. Germline values: CDR1 MDHEN, CDR2 SYDVKM. There are 12 residues in the CDR3. The chain's CDR3 is CASKQYNSPLHF. The DNA for the CDR3 is TGTGCCAGCAAACAATATAATTCACCCCTCCACTTT. Combining the CDR3 with reference TRBV28 and TRBJ1-6 gives the whole variable domain DVKVTQSSRYLVKRTGEKVFLECVQDMDHENMFWYRQDPGLGLRLIYFSYDVKMKEKGDIPEGYSVSREKKERFSLILESASTNQTSMYLCASKQYNSPLHFGNGTRLTVT.

The count of this clone is one. The rearrangement uses TRBV18 and TRBJ2-5, with D perhaps TRBD1 (6 bases). The end of the DNA aligns better with TRBJ2-7, so the J call may be wrong. Germline CDR1 reads KGHSH; CDR2 reads LQKENI. The CDR3 has 14 amino acids. CDR3 sequence: CASSPQGSNYEQYF. The CDR3 DNA reads as TGTGCCAGCTCACCGCAGGGGAGTAACTACGAGCAGTACTTC.